The 30 T cell receptor beta chains in this list originate from one sample, sequenced in a study of cytomegalovirus exposure and HLA in healthy donors. In the PCR, 60 Vbeta and 13 Jbeta primers were used. The data were produced by immunoSEQ multiplex PCR, yet TCRdb's version contains in-frame clones alone and is incomplete. In the table there are roughly 90,000 clones, around 81% of which are singletons. The source material was PBMCs. The receptors originated from a man between 18 and 35 years old in good health and CMV-seronegative.

This chain links TRBV6-1 with TRBJ2-3, with D possibly being TRBD1 (5 bases). Germline V gene data show CDR1 as MNHNS and CDR2 as SASEGT. The V end was cut by 5 bases, the J end by 0 bases, with 9 bases between. CDR3 length: 14 amino acids. CDR3 nucleotides: TGTGCCAGCAGTCCGGCAGGGAGCACAGATACGCAGTATTTT. Amino acid sequence: CASSPAGSTDTQYF.

The chain employs TRBV19 and TRBJ2-3, with 12 bases identical to TRBD2. Germline assignment: CDR1 LNHDA and CDR2 SQIVND (reference sequence). V gave up 5 bases and J gave up 2 bases; unmatched junction bases: 11. The CDR3 contains 18 residues. The CDR3 bases are TGTGCCAGTAGTGTAACTAGCGGGGGGATTAAACTCACAGATACGCAGTATTTT. This encodes CASSVTSGGIKLTDTQYF. The full variable domain, with the rest looked up from reference TRBV19 and TRBJ2-3, is DGGITQSPKYLFRKEGQNVTLSCEQNLNHDAMYWYRQDPGQGLRLIYYSQIVNDFQKGDIAEGYSVSREKKESFPLTVTSAQKNPTAFYLCASSVTSGGIKLTDTQYFGPGTRLTVL.

The rearrangement joins TRBV18 to TRBJ2-7; 9 positions match TRBD2. The V gene's germline CDR1 is KGHSH and CDR2 LQKENI. This CDR3 has 18 residues. J lost 1 base, V lost 0 bases, and 10 bases had no gene match. This CDR3 reads CASSPPGLAGGKSYEQYF. The CDR3 bases are TGTGCCAGCTCACCACCGGGACTAGCAGGGGGAAAATCCTACGAGCAGTACTTC. Looking up the rest from reference TRBV18 and TRBJ2-7 gives the full variable domain: NAGVMQNPRHLVRRRGQEARLRCSPMKGHSHVYWYRQLPEEGLKFMVYLQKENIIDESGMPKERFSAEFPKEGPSILRIQQVVRGDSAAYFCASSPPGLAGGKSYEQYFGPGTRLTVT.

The CDR3 bases are TGTGCCAGCAGCTTAGACGGGACATATAACACTGAAGCTTTCTTT. Encoded protein: CASSLDGTYNTEAFF. This rearrangement joins TRBV7-6 to TRBJ1-1, with D perhaps matching TRBD1 (6 bases). Germline assignment: CDR1 SGHVS and CDR2 FNYEAQ. This CDR3 region has 15 residues. Between the trimmed V and J ends, which lost 1 base and 2 bases, there was a span of 11 bases.

The chain employs TRBV18 and TRBJ2-3; no reliable D call. The length of the CDR3 is 11 residues. Germline V lookup: CDR1 KGHSH, CDR2 LQKENI. V lost 3 bases to trimming and J lost 6 bases, with 4 bases between them. The DNA for the CDR3 is TGTGCCAGCTCACCTTCGGATACGCAGTATTTT. Amino acids: CASSPSDTQYF.

The chain joins TRBV10-3 to TRBJ1-6, with D maybe TRBD1 (5 bases). The V end lost 3 bases, the J end lost 6 bases, and 12 bases lay between the germline ends. This CDR3 is 15 amino acids long. The V gene's germline CDR1 is ENHRY and CDR2 SYGVKD. The CDR3 nucleotides are TGTGCCATCAGTGAAGGAAGGGGCCCTAATTCACCCCTCCACTTT. Translated, it gives CAISEGRGPNSPLHF.

V is TRBV10-1 and J is TRBJ1-1; tentative D call: TRBD1 (6 bases). CDR1 is WNHNN, CDR2 SYGVQD, per germline (reference sequence). With 8 bases removed from V and 0 bases from J, the gap between germline ends came to 16 bases. The CDR3 is made up of 15 amino acids. The DNA for the CDR3 is TGCGCCAGCTCCGCGGGGGCAGGGATGAACACTGAAGCTTTCTTT. It codes for CASSAGAGMNTEAFF.

This rearrangement joins TRBV5-1 to TRBJ1-5, with 8 bases lining up with TRBD1. Trimming cost V 4 bases and J 6 bases; bases outside gene matches: 9. The CDR3 loop spans 15 amino acids. Germline-derived CDR1 and CDR2 are SGHRS and YFSETQ. DNA for the CDR3: TGCGCCAGCAGCCCCGGACAGGGAGATGGTCAGCCCCAGCATTTT. Encoded protein: CASSPGQGDGQPQHF.

This clone was seen a few times. The CDR3, as DNA: TGTGCCAGCAGCTTAGCGGGGGGATCCTACAATGAGCAGTTCTTC. It is translated as CASSLAGGSYNEQFF. The J gene is TRBJ2-1, the V gene TRBV13; 7 nucleotides agree with TRBD2. V lost 1 base and J lost 1; bases outside the gene matches: 1. Germline V gene lookup returns CDR1 PRHDT and CDR2 FYEKMQ (reference sequence). The length of the CDR3 is 15 residues.

The sample holds a few counts of this clone. V is TRBV6-6 and J is TRBJ1-2, with TRBD1 as a possible D gene (5 bases). CDR3 length: 13 residues. V was shortened by 2 bases and J by 6 bases, with 10 bases between the two germline ends. Germline CDR1 is MNHNY and CDR2 is SVGAGI (reference sequence). CDR3 sequence (DNA): TGTGCCAGCAGTTACGGGGGGAGAAATGGCTACACCTTC. This sequence encodes CASSYGGRNGYTF.

The chain is built from TRBV5-6 and TRBJ1-1; D is undetermined. The CDR3 spans 12 residues. Trimming took 0 bases from V and 8 from J, leaving 8 bases between them. CDR1 and CDR2 from the germline V gene are SGHDT and YYEEEE. The CDR3 coding sequence is TGTGCCAGCAGCTTGGCCGCGGGGGAAGCTTTCTTT. Translation gives CASSLAAGEAFF.

In this sample, this clone turned up once. The rearrangement links TRBV11-2 to TRBJ2-1, with D maybe TRBD1 (5 bases). Germline CDR1 is SGHAT and CDR2 is FQNNGV. Trimming left V 4 bases short and J 0 bases short, with 7 bases between. CDR3 length: 14 amino acids. The CDR3 spells CASSSDSSYNEQFF. CDR3 coding DNA: TGTGCCAGCAGCTCCGACAGCTCCTACAATGAGCAGTTCTTC.

This chain uses TRBV19 with TRBJ1-2; TRBD1 might be the D (5 bases). This CDR3 region has 13 residues. CDR1 and CDR2 (germline): LNHDA, SQIVND (reference sequence). The V and J ends lost 6 bases and 2 bases respectively, with 10 bases between them. Here the CDR3 DNA reads TGTGCCAGTAGCCGACAGCAAAACTATGGCTACACCTTC. Residues: CASSRQQNYGYTF.

The rearrangement uses TRBV7-9 and TRBJ2-1, with 7 bases lining up with TRBD2. The CDR3 extends over 14 amino acids. V dropped 3 bases and J dropped 3; count of bases not matched to a gene: 2. The V gene's germline CDR1 is SEHNR and CDR2 FQNEAQ (reference sequence). This CDR3 is CASSFGGFYNEQFF. The CDR3 region has the DNA TGTGCCAGCAGCTTCGGGGGGTTCTACAATGAGCAGTTCTTC.

The V and J genes are TRBV6-1 and TRBJ1-2, with D unclear. The CDR3 loop spans 16 amino acids. Germline-derived CDR1 and CDR2 are MNHNS and SASEGT. Trimming removed 3 bases from V and 4 bases from J, with 18 bases in between. The CDR3 here is CASSEGFYQAGYGYTF. The CDR3 DNA sequence: TGTGCCAGCAGTGAGGGTTTCTACCAGGCTGGCTATGGCTACACCTTC.

This chain links TRBV5-1 with TRBJ2-7; D might be TRBD2 (5 bases). Trimming took 4 bases from V and 2 from J, leaving 10 bases between them. Looked up from germline, CDR1 is SGHRS and CDR2 is YFSETQ. There are 13 residues in the CDR3. For the CDR3, the DNA is TGCGCCAGCAGCGACGGGGTTCCCTACGAGCAGTACTTC. Translated: CASSDGVPYEQYF.

The chain joins TRBV10-1 to TRBJ2-5, with a possible D match to TRBD2 (6 bases). Germline V CDR1 and CDR2: WNHNN, SYGVQD (reference sequence). The CDR3 has 14 amino acids. Trimming left V 8 bases short and J 1 base short, with 14 bases between. The CDR3 coding sequence is TGCGCCAGCTCGGGTAGCGGTGCCCAAGAGACCCAGTACTTC. Translating it yields CASSGSGAQETQYF.

The chain uses TRBV29-1 and TRBJ2-5, with a tentative D call TRBD1 (5 bases). CDR3 length equals 12 residues. Trimming left V 7 bases short and J 6 bases short, with 15 bases between. Germline V CDR1 and CDR2: SQVTM, ANQGSEA. The CDR3: CSGHQMDKTQYF. Written as DNA, the CDR3 is TGCAGCGGCCATCAGATGGACAAGACCCAGTACTTC.

This sequence joins TRBV6-1 and TRBJ2-3, with D unresolved. V was pared by 1 base and J by 2 bases, with 22 bases between. The V gene's germline CDR1 is MNHNS and CDR2 SASEGT. The CDR3 contains 19 residues. The chain's CDR3 is CASSEDFLSLIGATDTQYF. The CDR3 DNA is TGTGCCAGCAGTGAAGACTTTCTGTCGCTGATCGGAGCCACAGATACGCAGTATTTT.

In its sample, this clone was seen once. V and J are TRBV7-9 and TRBJ2-1; 8 nucleotides line up with TRBD2. The CDR3 has 16 residues. CDR1 is SEHNR and CDR2 is FQNEAQ in the germline V gene (reference sequence). The V segment lost 2 bases and the J segment 3 bases; nucleotides outside the gene matches: 6. In DNA form, the CDR3 reads TGTGCCAGCAGCTTACAGCGGGGGAGATACTACAATGAGCAGTTCTTC. Protein sequence: CASSLQRGRYYNEQFF.

The gene calls are TRBV5-1 and TRBJ2-5; 7 positions match TRBD2. The CDR3 loop spans 14 amino acids. V shed 4 bases, J shed 12 bases, and the junction held 15 bases outside the gene matches. The germline V gene encodes CDR1 SGHRS and CDR2 YFSETQ. CDR3 amino acids: CASSPRQAGEKEYF. The CDR3 region has the DNA TGCGCCAGCAGCCCCCGGCAGGCGGGGGAAAAAGAGTACTTC.

This chain links TRBV11-2 with TRBJ1-5, with TRBD1 matching over 7 bases. Germline V gene data show CDR1 as SGHAT and CDR2 as FQNNGV. The CDR3 has 15 amino acids. V lost 6 bases to trimming and J lost 0 bases; unmatched junction nucleotides: 5. The CDR3 protein is CASSFNRGSNQPQHF. The CDR3 DNA sequence: TGTGCCAGCAGTTTCAACAGGGGTAGCAATCAGCCCCAGCATTTT.

The rearrangement joins TRBV19 to TRBJ1-4, with 7 bases aligning to TRBD1. The junction had 4 bases not matched to a gene; V was cut back by 6 bases and J by 3 bases. There are 14 residues in the CDR3. CDR1 and CDR2 (germline): LNHDA, SQIVND (reference sequence). CDR3 in amino acids: CASRETGSNEKLFF. For the CDR3, the DNA is TGTGCCAGTAGGGAGACAGGGTCTAATGAAAAACTGTTTTTT. The full variable domain, rest sourced from reference TRBV19 and TRBJ1-4, is DGGITQSPKYLFRKEGQNVTLSCEQNLNHDAMYWYRQDPGQGLRLIYYSQIVNDFQKGDIAEGYSVSREKKESFPLTVTSAQKNPTAFYLCASRETGSNEKLFFGSGTQLSVL.

The CDR3: CASGQGGYGINSPLHF. The DNA of the CDR3 is TGCGCCAGCGGACAGGGTGGATACGGTATTAATTCACCCCTCCACTTT. The chain carries TRBV5-1 and TRBJ1-6; TRBD1 matches at 8 bases. There are 16 residues in the CDR3. Germline-derived CDR1 and CDR2 are SGHRS and YFSETQ. J was trimmed by 6 bases and V by 7 bases; bases with no gene match: 12.

The chain links TRBV27 to TRBJ2-7; a weak D match, TRBD1 (5 bases). V lost 5 bases to trimming and J lost 4 bases, with 21 bases between them. Germline CDR1 is MNHEY and CDR2 is SMNVEV (reference sequence). CDR3 size: 16 residues. CDR3 residues: CASSALLRRDGYEQYF. CDR3 in DNA: TGTGCCAGCAGTGCCCTCCTCCGCAGGGATGGGTACGAGCAGTACTTC.

This sequence joins TRBV18 and TRBJ1-1; 8 bases align to TRBD1. V was clipped by 4 bases and J by 4 bases; unmatched bases: 8. This CDR3 has 15 amino acids. CDR1 is KGHSH, CDR2 LQKENI, per germline. As DNA, the CDR3 is TGTGCCAGCTCACTCGAACGGACAGGGCGCACTGAAGCTTTCTTT. It translates to CASSLERTGRTEAFF.

The chain combines TRBV27 with TRBJ2-1; D is undetermined. The CDR3 is 12 amino acids. Trimming shortened V by 4 bases and J by 6 bases, and 7 bases separated the two germline ends. Germline CDR1 reads MNHEY; CDR2 reads SMNVEV (reference sequence). CDR3 protein: CASSSSGNEQFF. CDR3 nucleotide sequence: TGTGCCAGCAGTTCGTCGGGCAATGAGCAGTTCTTC.

V is TRBV11-2 and J is TRBJ2-7, with D perhaps TRBD1 (6 bases). The CDR3 totals 15 residues. Trimming left V 1 base short and J 3 bases short, with 13 bases between. Germline values: CDR1 SGHAT, CDR2 FQNNGV. The CDR3 loop is CASSLGSDSYYEQYF. As DNA, the CDR3 is TGTGCCAGCAGCTTAGGTTCGGACAGCTACTACGAGCAGTACTTC.

This chain joins TRBV2 and TRBJ2-7, with 9 bases identical to TRBD1. V was clipped by 6 bases and J by 4 bases; unmatched bases: 4. The CDR3 extends over 13 amino acids. Per germline, CDR1 SNHLY and CDR2 FYNNEI. DNA of the CDR3: TGTGCCAGCAGCACAGGGGGCAGGTACGAGCAGTACTTC. Protein: CASSTGGRYEQYF.

This chain links TRBV6-1 with TRBJ1-1; D not certain. The CDR3 has 14 amino acids. Germline CDR1 reads MNHNS; CDR2 reads SASEGT. Trimming left V 0 bases short and J 5 bases short, with 10 bases between. The CDR3 sequence is CASSEASLVTEAFF. The CDR3 nucleotides are TGTGCCAGCAGTGAAGCGAGCCTTGTGACTGAAGCTTTCTTT.